Here is one T cell receptor (beta chain) with its context. No cognate antigen has been identified for it. The record has no base qualities; no much larger clone is one base away. From cysteine to phenylalanine, the CDR3 is 16 amino acids long. The retained sequence is limited to the CDR3, 48 bases, with the frame set at the first base. This record comes from a study of T cell responses to AZD1222 COVID-19 vaccine (dated by TCRdb to the early 2020s). Turning to the overall study: A total of around 240 trial participants underwent TCR sequencing, of whom nearly 210 received two doses of AZD1222 and about 25 received two doses of the MenACWY control vaccine. Trial participants were enrolled by age into 18-55, 56-69 and 70-plus year subgroups, with about 150, 28 and 57 TCR-sequenced participants respectively.

General study outcomes and caveats: Participants were mostly white British and included more females than males, and it was suggested by the authors that clonal diversity may have been underestimated. The 56-69-year group was small, and its depth increase did not reach significance, likely because of low power. Epitopes outside the regions mutated in the B.1.351 and B.1.1.7 variants were reportedly recognized by nearly half of the unique spike-specific TCRs. Conclusions about previously exposed vaccinees were limited because only six AZD1222 recipients were SARS-CoV-2 seropositive at baseline. Because no day 14 peak-response samples were available, repertoires were characterized only after the peak T cell response. After two AZD1222 doses, spike-specific TCR breadth and depth were significantly higher than at day 0 and than in MenACWY recipients. Vaccine-associated CD4 TCRs spanned the whole spike protein, with dominant responses in regions 160-218 and 743-854.

The time point label for this specimen denotes: about 28 days (+/-7) after the second vaccine dose. AZD1222 recipients given second doses at about 4 weeks or at about 12 weeks were pooled, since spike-specific TCR depth and breadth were not found to differ between the two schedules. Samples from vaccinated people were obtained from the UK trials COV001 and COV002, which included a single-blind randomized controlled phase 2/3 trial of AZD1222 (ChAdOx1 nCoV-19) in healthy adults. For TCRbeta chain sequencing, PBMC samples were collected from trial participants at day 0 and at day 28 after the second dose. The CDR3 regions of human TCRbeta chains were analyzed by immunosequencing. In the authors' own workflow: Repertoire TCRs were matched against a reference library of SARS-CoV-2-specific TCRs generated with the MIRA antigen-specificity platform. Breadth meant the fraction of unique TCRs that were SARS-CoV-2-associated, whereas depth meant the fraction of total T cells that were SARS-CoV-2-associated. Using the MIRA data, each spike-specific TCR was assigned both to the spike region to which the TCR was reactive and to a CD4 or CD8 class. Log10-transformed breadth and depth values were compared by one-way ANOVA with Sidak's multiple comparisons tests. TCRdb carries this immuneACCESS record with in-frame sequences only. Its versions omit some clonotypes, under half of them owing to an unresolved V gene in the studies checked, with the rest unexplained. That table gives V, J and clone size, and the DNA gave D and trimming. The table for this sample lists 80,000 to 100,000 clones; approximately 88% of them were counted only once. The ten biggest clones cover around a tenth of the sample.

This sequence originates from an adult who received the AZD1222 COVID-19 vaccine. In this chain, TRBV21-1 is recombined with TRBJ1-1. TRBV21-1 is designated a pseudogene. Here the sequenced sample was peripheral blood, taken 28 days after the second AZD1222 dose. Here the CDR3 is given as CASSGRSAGRGTEAFF. The nucleotide sequence is TGTGCCAGCAGCGGCCGAAGCGCAGGGAGGGGCACTGAAGCTTTCTTT.